The entry below gives a single T cell receptor (beta chain) sequence along with its context. The source of the sample is a study of blood T cell repertoires in COVID-19. Study-level background: Sites in the United States, Italy and Spain provided acute and convalescent COVID-19 samples. T cells, B-cell-depleted T cells, or PBMCs provided the cDNA or gDNA that served as material.

Authors' processing steps: Amplified reference gene primers provided the basis for estimating nucleated cell counts. Sequenced by immunoSEQ multiplex PCR; TCRdb stores in-frame clones only, minus some. V and J calls and clone size are given by that table; D and trimming were obtained from the DNA. Of about 310,000 clones in the sample, 90% were seen once. During active infection, Seattle patients enrolled and were then monitored through disease. Germline CDR1 MNHEY, CDR2 SMNVEV (reference sequence). The CDR3 has 17 amino acids. Trimming cost V 5 bases and J 0 bases, with 17 bases left between them. V usage is TRBV27 and J usage is TRBJ2-1; no definite D call. The clonotype comes from a woman younger than 45 with COVID-19, enrolled during active disease. Sequenced: peripheral blood. Here the CDR3 DNA reads TGTGCCAGCAGTGCCCACGATCTAGAGTCCTCCTACAATGAGCAGTTCTTC. It encodes CASSAHDLESSYNEQFF.